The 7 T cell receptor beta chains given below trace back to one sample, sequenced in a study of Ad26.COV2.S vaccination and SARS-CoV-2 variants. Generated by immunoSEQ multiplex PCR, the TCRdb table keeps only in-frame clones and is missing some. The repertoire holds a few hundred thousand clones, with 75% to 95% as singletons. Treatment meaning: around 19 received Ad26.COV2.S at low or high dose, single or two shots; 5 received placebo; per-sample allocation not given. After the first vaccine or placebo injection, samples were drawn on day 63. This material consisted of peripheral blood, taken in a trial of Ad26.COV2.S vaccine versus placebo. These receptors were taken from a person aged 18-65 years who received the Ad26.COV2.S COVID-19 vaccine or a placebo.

CDR3 sequence reads: CASSDSTAGSGNTIYF. The CDR3 DNA sequence: TGTGCCAGCAGTGACTCGACCGCAGGCTCTGGAAACACCATATATTTT. This sequence joins TRBV6-4 and TRBJ1-3, with D unclear. Trimming removed 0 bases from V and 0 bases from J, with 9 bases in between. CDR3 length equals 16 residues. Germline V gene data show CDR1 as MRHNA and CDR2 as SNTAGT.

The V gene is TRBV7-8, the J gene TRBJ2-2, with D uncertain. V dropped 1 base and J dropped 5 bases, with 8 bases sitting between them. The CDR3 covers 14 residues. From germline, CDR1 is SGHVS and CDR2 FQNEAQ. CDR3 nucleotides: TGTGCCAGCAGCTTAGTTTATCGTACCGGGGAGCTGTTTTTT. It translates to CASSLVYRTGELFF.

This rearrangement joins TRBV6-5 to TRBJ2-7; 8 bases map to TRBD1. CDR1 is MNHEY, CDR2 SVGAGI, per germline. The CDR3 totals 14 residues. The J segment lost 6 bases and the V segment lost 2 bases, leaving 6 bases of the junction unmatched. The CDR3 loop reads CASSYTGQGSEQYF. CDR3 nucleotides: TGTGCCAGCAGTTACACCGGACAGGGTTCCGAGCAGTACTTC.

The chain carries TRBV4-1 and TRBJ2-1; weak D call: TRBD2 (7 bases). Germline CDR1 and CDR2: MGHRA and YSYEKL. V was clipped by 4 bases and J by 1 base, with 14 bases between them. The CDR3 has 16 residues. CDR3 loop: CASSPRGRESYNEQFF. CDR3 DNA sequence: TGCGCCAGCAGCCCTCGGGGGCGGGAGTCCTACAATGAGCAGTTCTTC.

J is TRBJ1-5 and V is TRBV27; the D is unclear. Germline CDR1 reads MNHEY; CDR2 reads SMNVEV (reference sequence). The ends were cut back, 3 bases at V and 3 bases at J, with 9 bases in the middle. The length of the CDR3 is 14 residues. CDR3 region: CASSFGIPNQPQHF. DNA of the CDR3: TGTGCCAGCAGTTTCGGGATCCCCAATCAGCCCCAGCATTTT.

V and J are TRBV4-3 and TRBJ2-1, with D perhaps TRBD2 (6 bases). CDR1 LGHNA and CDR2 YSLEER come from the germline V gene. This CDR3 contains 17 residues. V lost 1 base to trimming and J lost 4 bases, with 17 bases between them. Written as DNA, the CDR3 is TGCGCCAGCAGCCAAGGGGGCGATAGCGGTTTTTACAATGAGCAGTTCTTC. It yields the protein CASSQGGDSGFYNEQFF.

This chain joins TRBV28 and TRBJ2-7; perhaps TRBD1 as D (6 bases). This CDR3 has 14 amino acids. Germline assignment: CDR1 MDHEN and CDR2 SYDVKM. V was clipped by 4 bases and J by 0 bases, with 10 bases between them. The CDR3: CASSWTDPSYEQYF. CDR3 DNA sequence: TGTGCCAGCAGTTGGACAGACCCCTCCTACGAGCAGTACTTC.